A single T cell receptor beta chain is shown here with its context. The antigen is undetermined. TCRdb used MiXCR to reprocess the 5' RACE reads, holding one entry per CDR3 protein. The sample holds some 280,000 distinct CDR3 sequences; about a sixth are singletons and the top ten take approximately 25%. This record belongs to a study of T-cell memory formation after mild COVID-19. Study overall: Clusters of TCRs were largely donor specific.

General study findings and limits: Shrinking CD4+ clones were chiefly CM and EM; CD8+ ones were chiefly EMRA.

The germline V gene has CDR1 MNHNY and CDR2 SVGAGI (reference sequence). Germline trimming cut 0 bases from V and 7 bases from J; bases unmatched to any gene: 6. This CDR3 region has 15 residues. V gene TRBV6-6 combines with J gene TRBJ2-1, with 7 bases identical to TRBD1. The TCR was taken from a man aged 18 to 29 who had mild COVID-19 (a few samples of this study predate the infection). Cell type and time point are not known. Sequencing used PBMCs or a T cell subset sorted from them (not recorded which). The CDR3 spells CASSYSGGEINEQFF. The CDR3 DNA follows: TGTGCCAGCAGTTACTCAGGGGGCGAAATTAATGAGCAGTTCTTC.